This T cell receptor beta chain comes out of a study of CD8 T cells in Susac syndrome. Overall study context: Treatment at blood withdrawal was none, corticosteroids, or intravenous immunoglobulin alone in Susac syndrome patients.

Roughly 0.45 to 1 ug RNA was reverse transcribed with random hexamers. Across 54 Vbeta and 13 Jbeta, TCR beta CDR3 was amplified with immunoSEQ multiplex PCR. From the immunoSEQ multiplex PCR reads, TCRdb called clonotypes with MiXCR, one entry per CDR3 protein. The sample has approximately 260,000 distinct CDR3 sequences; 90% to 97% are singletons. The authors carried out high-throughput sequencing of TCR beta. They applied it to CD8+ and CD4+ T cells obtained from blood. The CD8+ and CD4+ T cells were isolated magnetically using a negative isolation approach, whereas the TEMRA cells were enriched by FACS. Unmatched junction bases numbered 14, after V lost 3 bases and J lost 3 bases. This CDR3 spans 20 amino acids. In germline, CDR1 is SGHAT, CDR2 FQNNGV.

Sequenced sample: CD4+ T cells from PBMCs. The TCR originated in a human donor with Susac syndrome. The genes are TRBV11-2 and TRBJ2-5, with 15 bases lining up with TRBD2. Here the CDR3 reads CASSFFGLAGGPKEEETQYF. CDR3 DNA: TGTGCCAGCAGCTTCTTCGGACTAGCGGGAGGGCCGAAGGAGGAAGAGACCCAGTACTTC.